This is a list of T cell receptor beta chains from one sample in a study of blood T cell repertoires in COVID-19. TCRdb's copy holds only in-frame clones and misses some; the assay was immunoSEQ multiplex PCR. The table includes about 210,000 clones, 70% to 90% detected once. The specimen sequenced was PBMCs or T cells enriched from blood (not recorded which). These receptors came from a man aged 25 to 45 with acute COVID-19. The CDR3 runs from the conserved cysteine through the conserved F or W. Fields, in order: CDR3 DNA, CDR3 protein, V gene, D gene, clone size, J gene. A D gene is named only where the DNA matches it firmly. Part of the rows lack a size; the others show once, few, many or a class for expanded clones.

TGTGCCAGCAGCCAAGACACCGGGGCCGGGGAGCTGTTTTTT CASSQDTGAGELFF TRBV3-1/TRBV3-2 - once TRBJ2-2
TGTGCCAGCAGCCAATCGGGAGTAAACAATGAGCAGTTCTTC CASSQSGVNNEQFF TRBV14 - - TRBJ2-1
TGTGCCAGCCTAGCGGGATCCTACAATGAGCAGTTCTTC CASLAGSYNEQFF TRBV28 TRBD2 few TRBJ2-1
TGCAGCGTTGCGCGGGTAAGCACTGAAGCTTTCTTT CSVARVSTEAFF TRBV29-1 - - TRBJ1-1
TGTGCCAGCAGCTTCATACAGGGGGCACAAGAGACCCAGTACTTC CASSFIQGAQETQYF TRBV2 TRBD1 many TRBJ2-5
TGTGCCAGCAGTTTGGGGGACAGGGGTTCGGAGACCCAGTACTTC CASSLGDRGSETQYF TRBV28 TRBD1 - TRBJ2-5
TGTGCCAGCAGTCGACAGGGGGATACGCAGTATTTT CASSRQGDTQYF TRBV6-5 TRBD1 - TRBJ2-3
TGTGCCAGCAGGCGGACAGGGGGCGGGGAGCTGTTTTTT CASRRTGGGELFF TRBV2 TRBD1 - TRBJ2-2
TGTGCCATCAGTGAGGGACAGGGGAAGGAGGGGGCCAACGTCCTGACTTTC CAISEGQGKEGANVLTF TRBV10-3 TRBD1 - TRBJ2-6
TGCGCCAGCAGCCTTCGTACAGGGGGGCAGACCCAGTACTTC CASSLRTGGQTQYF TRBV5-1 TRBD1 - TRBJ2-5
TGTGCCAGCAGCCAAGATGGGCCTTATGGCTACACCTTC CASSQDGPYGYTF TRBV3-1/TRBV3-2 - - TRBJ1-2
TGTGCCAGCAGTTACTCGTTTCTTAGCGGGGTCGAGCAGTACTTC CASSYSFLSGVEQYF TRBV6-5 TRBD2 - TRBJ2-7
TGTGCCAGCACCAATCTCGGGGTGTATGGCTACACCTTC CASTNLGVYGYTF TRBV12-3/TRBV12-4 - - TRBJ1-2
TGCAGCGTGAACAGGGGTCGTAATGAAAAACTGTTTTTT CSVNRGRNEKLFF TRBV29-1 TRBD1 few TRBJ1-4
TGTGCCAGCAGCTTGACCCTCTCCTATTACGAGCAGTACTTC CASSLTLSYYEQYF TRBV5-6 - few TRBJ2-7
TGTGCCAGCAGCTTACGCGGGACCGAGCAGTACTTC CASSLRGTEQYF TRBV7-2 - - TRBJ2-7
TGTGCCAGCAGCCAAGATTCGTCCCCAGGCCATGGCTACACCTTC CASSQDSSPGHGYTF TRBV3-1/TRBV3-2 - - TRBJ1-2
TGTGCCAGCAGCCCGACTAGCGGGGCTTTGCGTACGCAGTATTTT CASSPTSGALRTQYF TRBV9 TRBD2 few TRBJ2-3
TGTGCCAGCAGCGGAGCTGGGCGATGGACCGGGGAGCTGTTTTTT CASSGAGRWTGELFF TRBV9 - - TRBJ2-2
TGTGCCAGCAGCTTAGTCCAAGGAGTAAGCTTC CASSLVQGVSF TRBV11-2 - once TRBJ2-7
TGCGCCAGCAGCCCGATGACTAGCGGGATCTTAGGGGAGCTGTTTTTT CASSPMTSGILGELFF TRBV5-1 TRBD2 - TRBJ2-2
TGTGCCAGCAGCCCAGTATCCTTCGGGACAGACACCACAGATACGCAGTATTTT CASSPVSFGTDTTDTQYF TRBV3-1/TRBV3-2 TRBD1 - TRBJ2-3
TGTGCCAGCAGCCCATTCGGCGGAAGGGGGCTCGAGGACACTGAAGCTTTCTTT CASSPFGGRGLEDTEAFF TRBV9 TRBD1 once TRBJ1-1
TGCGCCAGCAGCGCCAGGGGACCGAATATGCTTGATAGCAATCAGCCCCAGCATTTT CASSARGPNMLDSNQPQHF TRBV10-2 - - TRBJ1-5
TGTGCCAGCAGCTCAAAGGGGGGGGGCGCTGAGCAGTTCTTC CASSSKGGGAEQFF TRBV9 - once TRBJ2-1
TGTGCCAGCATTTTTACAGGGGATTACACTGAAGCTTTCTTT CASIFTGDYTEAFF TRBV28 TRBD1 - TRBJ1-1
TGCAGCGTTGCGGGAGGAAGCAATCAGCCCCAGCATTTT CSVAGGSNQPQHF TRBV29-1 - few TRBJ1-5
TGTGCCAGCAGTCAACTCGACAGGGTCGGAAACACCATATATTTT CASSQLDRVGNTIYF TRBV7-9 TRBD1 - TRBJ1-3
TGTGCCAGTAGTCTTGGGGGACAGGGTGGCTATGGCTACACCTTC CASSLGGQGGYGYTF TRBV19 TRBD1 - TRBJ1-2
TGTGCCAGCTCCCAGCGGGGAGAGCAGTTCTTC CASSQRGEQFF TRBV18 TRBD2 - TRBJ2-1
TGTGCCAGCTCGCGGGACCCCGGAGTGGAGCCCCAGCATTTT CASSRDPGVEPQHF TRBV2 - few TRBJ1-5
TGTGCCAGCAGTGAAATAGTAGGGGGCGGCTACACCTTC CASSEIVGGGYTF TRBV6-1 TRBD1 - TRBJ1-2
TGTGCCAGCAGTGAAACAACAACTAATGAAAAACTGTTTTTT CASSETTTNEKLFF TRBV2 - - TRBJ1-4
TGCGCCAGCAGCTTGAACAGTGCAACTAATGAAAAACTGTTTTTT CASSLNSATNEKLFF TRBV5-1 - - TRBJ1-4
TGTGCCAGCAGTTACGGACTAGCGGGGGGATACAATGAGCAGTTCTTC CASSYGLAGGYNEQFF TRBV6-5 TRBD2 - TRBJ2-1
TGTGCCAGCAGCAGGAGGAGTCGAACAGCATTTTGGCCCCAGCATTTT CASSRRSRTAFWPQHF TRBV21-1 - few TRBJ1-5
TGTGCCAGTAGTATAGATCTTTTGTCGGCGGATAATTCACCCCTCCACTTT CASSIDLLSADNSPLHF TRBV19 - - TRBJ1-6
TGTGCCAGCAGTGAATACGGGATTGGCAATCAGCCCCAGCATTTT CASSEYGIGNQPQHF TRBV2 - - TRBJ1-5
TGCGCCAGCAGCTTTGGCGGGAGCTCCTACAATGAGCAGTTCTTC CASSFGGSSYNEQFF TRBV5-1 TRBD2 - TRBJ2-1
TGTGCCAGCAGTGAGAGGGGCAGGGGATACGAGCAGTACTTC CASSERGRGYEQYF TRBV2 - few TRBJ2-7
TGTGCCAGCATCGAGGATTCCCAGGGGGTAGTGGCTTTCTTT CASIEDSQGVVAFF TRBV2 TRBD1 - TRBJ1-1
TGTGCCAGCAGCTTAGAAGGCTGGAGCTCCTACAATGAGCAGTTCTTC CASSLEGWSSYNEQFF TRBV11-2 - - TRBJ2-1
TGCGCCAGCAGCCAAGATCGCAGGGGGCAGCCCCAGCATTTT CASSQDRRGQPQHF TRBV4-1 TRBD1 - TRBJ1-5
TGTGCCATCAGTGAGATAGAGAGGCTCGAGACCCAGTACTTC CAISEIERLETQYF TRBV10-3 - - TRBJ2-5
TGCGCCAGCAGCTTGGATGGGGGGTCCGCTGAAGCTTTCTTT CASSLDGGSAEAFF TRBV5-1 - - TRBJ1-1
TGTGCCAGCAGCCTAAAAACAGGGGCCCAAAATGAAAAACTGTTTTTT CASSLKTGAQNEKLFF TRBV5-6 TRBD1 - TRBJ1-4
TGTGCCAGCACCCCGTTCCAGGGTAGGTACACTGAAGCTTTCTTT CASTPFQGRYTEAFF TRBV9 - - TRBJ1-1
TGTGCCAGCAGTGAAGACAGGGGGAGAGGCACTGAAGCTTTCTTT CASSEDRGRGTEAFF TRBV2 TRBD1 once TRBJ1-1
TGTGCCAGCAGTTTGATGGACAGGGAAGGGGAAAAACTGTTTTTT CASSLMDREGEKLFF TRBV27 TRBD1 - TRBJ1-4
TGTGCCAGCAGTCAAACAGGGCTCAGTGGCTACACCTTC CASSQTGLSGYTF TRBV2 - - TRBJ1-2
TGTGCCAGCAGCTCGACAGGGACGGGTTCACCCCTCCACTTT CASSSTGTGSPLHF TRBV7-9 TRBD1 - TRBJ1-6
TGCGCCAGCAGTCCTGGCCCCAGGGGCGAGAACACTGAAGCTTTCTTT CASSPGPRGENTEAFF TRBV10-1 - - TRBJ1-1
TGCAGCGTTGTGGAGGGGGGGGAGAACACTGAAGCTTTCTTT CSVVEGGENTEAFF TRBV29-1 - - TRBJ1-1
TGTGCCACCAGCAGGGCCGGGACAGGGGTAGTGGAGCAGTTCTTC CATSRAGTGVVEQFF TRBV15 TRBD1 - TRBJ2-1
TGTGCCAGCAGGGGGGGGGCCGGGACTCCTCCCAATGAGCAGTTCTTC CASRGGAGTPPNEQFF TRBV2 - - TRBJ2-1